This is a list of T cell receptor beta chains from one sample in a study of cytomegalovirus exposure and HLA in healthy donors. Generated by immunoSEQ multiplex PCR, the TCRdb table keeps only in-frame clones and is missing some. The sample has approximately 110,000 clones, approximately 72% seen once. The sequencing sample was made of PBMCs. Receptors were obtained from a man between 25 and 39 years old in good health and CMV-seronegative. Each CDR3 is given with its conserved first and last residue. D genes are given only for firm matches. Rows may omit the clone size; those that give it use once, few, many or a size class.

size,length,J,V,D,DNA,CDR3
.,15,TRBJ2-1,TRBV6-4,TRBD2,TGTGCCAGCTCACCGGGAGGGCGAGGACAGAATGAGCAGTTCTTC,CASSPGGRGQNEQFF
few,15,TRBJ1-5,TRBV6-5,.,TGTGCCAGCAGTAAAAACAGTTATAGCAATCAGCCCCAGCATTTT,CASSKNSYSNQPQHF
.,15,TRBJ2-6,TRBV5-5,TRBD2,TGTGCCAGCAGCCCGGGAGGCTCTGGGGCCAACGTCCTGACTTTC,CASSPGGSGANVLTF
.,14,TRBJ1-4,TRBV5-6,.,TGTGCCAGCAGCTTGGAGCAGGGATATGAAAAACTGTTTTTT,CASSLEQGYEKLFF
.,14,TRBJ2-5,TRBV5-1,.,TGCGCCAGCAGCGGGGGCGCGGGAGAAGAGACCCAGTACTTC,CASSGGAGEETQYF
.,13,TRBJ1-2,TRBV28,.,TGTGCCAGCAGTTGGTGGGGGACACCTGGCTACACCTTC,CASSWWGTPGYTF
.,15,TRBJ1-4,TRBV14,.,TGTGCCAGCAGCCCCTACCGGGGAATTAATGAAAAACTGTTTTTT,CASSPYRGINEKLFF
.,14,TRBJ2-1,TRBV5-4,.,TGTGCCAGCAGCCACGGACTGGTAACGGATGAGCAGTTCTTC,CASSHGLVTDEQFF
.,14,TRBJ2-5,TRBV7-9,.,TGTGCCAGCAGCCGACCAGGGGTTGGGGAGACCCAGTACTTC,CASSRPGVGETQYF
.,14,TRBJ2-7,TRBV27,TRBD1,TGTGCCAGCAGTCCGGGACAGGGCATCCACGAGCAGTACTTC,CASSPGQGIHEQYF
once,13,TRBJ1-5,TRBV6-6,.,TGTGCCAGCGAGGAGGATAGCAATCAGCCCCAGCATTTT,CASEEDSNQPQHF
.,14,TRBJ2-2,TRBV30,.,TGTGCCTGGGGACAGCTGGTGGGCACCGGGGAGCTGTTTTTT,CAWGQLVGTGELFF
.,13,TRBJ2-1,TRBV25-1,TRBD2,TGTGCCAGCATGCCAGCGGGAGATCTTGAGCAGTTCTTC,CASMPAGDLEQFF
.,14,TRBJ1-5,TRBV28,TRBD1,TGTGCCAGCAGCCTTGGACAGGGATGGCAGCCCCAGCATTTT,CASSLGQGWQPQHF
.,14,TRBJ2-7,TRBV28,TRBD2,TGTGCCAGCAGCGGGCGGCGGGAGCCCTACGAGCAGTACTTC,CASSGRREPYEQYF
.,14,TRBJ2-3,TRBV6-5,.,TGTGCCAGCAGTAACCAGGGGGAGGTAGATACGCAGTATTTT,CASSNQGEVDTQYF
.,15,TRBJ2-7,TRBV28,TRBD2,TGTGCCAGCAGTTCCCCCGCTAGCGGGGGTAACGAGCAGTACTTC,CASSSPASGGNEQYF
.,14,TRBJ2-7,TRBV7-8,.,TGTGCCAGCAGCGAGCGAGGGAGTATCGACGAGCAGTACTTC,CASSERGSIDEQYF
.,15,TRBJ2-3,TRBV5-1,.,TGCGCCAGCAGCCGACGGACAACGAACACAGATACGCAGTATTTT,CASSRRTTNTDTQYF
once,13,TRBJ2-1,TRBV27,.,TGTGCCAGCAGGTTGAGCTCCTACAATGAGCAGTTCTTC,CASRLSSYNEQFF
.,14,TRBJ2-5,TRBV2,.,TGTGCCAGCATTTTTAGCGCCAACCAAGAGACCCAGTACTTC,CASIFSANQETQYF
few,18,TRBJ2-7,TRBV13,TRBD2,TGTGCCAGCTATTTGGGGACTAGCGGGGGGGTAAGCTCCTACGAGCAGTACTTC,CASYLGTSGGVSSYEQYF
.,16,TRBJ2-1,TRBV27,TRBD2,TGTGCCAGTGCGACAGCGGGGGGCCTGTGGTACAATGAGCAGTTCTTC,CASATAGGLWYNEQFF
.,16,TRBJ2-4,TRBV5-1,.,TGCGCCAGCAGCTTGATTTATGAGGATACAACTGGAGATTGGTACTTC,CASSLIYEDTTGDWYF
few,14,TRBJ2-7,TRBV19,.,TGTGCCAGTAGGCCCCAAGGACACTCCTACGAGCAGTACTTC,CASRPQGHSYEQYF
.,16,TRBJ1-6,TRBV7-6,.,TGTGCCAGCAGCTTAGCGAAGGCGGGAAGGAATTCACCCCTCCACTTT,CASSLAKAGRNSPLHF
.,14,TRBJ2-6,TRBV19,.,TGTGCCAGTAGTTCGTACTCTGGGGCCAACGTCCTGACTTTC,CASSSYSGANVLTF
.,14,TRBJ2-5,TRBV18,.,TGTGCCAGCTCACCTAGTCGGGAGAAAGAGACCCAGTACTTC,CASSPSREKETQYF
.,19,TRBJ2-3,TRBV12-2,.,TGTGCAAGTCGCTGTAAGCGTTACGGGAGGTTTTTTAGCACAGATACGCAGTATTTT,CASRCKRYGRFFSTDTQYF
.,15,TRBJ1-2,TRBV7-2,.,TGTGCCAGCAGCTCCAAGTTGGGCAATAACTATGGCTACACCTTC,CASSSKLGNNYGYTF
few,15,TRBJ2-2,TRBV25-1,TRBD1,TGTGCCAGCAGAACAGGGGGCGGCGGGGTCGGGGAGCTGTTTTTT,CASRTGGGGVGELFF
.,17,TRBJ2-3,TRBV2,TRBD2,TGTGCCAGCAGTGTCGCTAGCGGGAGGATCGCCACAGATACGCAGTATTTT,CASSVASGRIATDTQYF
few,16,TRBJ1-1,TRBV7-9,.,TGTGCCAGCAGCTTAGTAGGTGGGCAGTCGAACACTGAAGCTTTCTTT,CASSLVGGQSNTEAFF
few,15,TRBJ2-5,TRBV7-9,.,TGTGCCAGCACCGACTTAGAGGGAAGCCAAGAGACCCAGTACTTC,CASTDLEGSQETQYF
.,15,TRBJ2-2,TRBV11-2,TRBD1,TGTGCCAGCAGCCAAAACAGGGGCCCCACCGGGGAGCTGTTTTTT,CASSQNRGPTGELFF
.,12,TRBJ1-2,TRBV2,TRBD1,TGTGCCACCACCAGGGGGCTCTATGGCTACACCTTC,CATTRGLYGYTF
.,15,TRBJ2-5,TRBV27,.,TGTGCCAGCTCTAAGGCACGACTAGGTCAAGAGACCCAGTACTTC,CASSKARLGQETQYF
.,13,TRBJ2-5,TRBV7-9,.,TGTGCCAGCAGCTTAGGAGGGCGAGAGACCCAGTACTTC,CASSLGGRETQYF
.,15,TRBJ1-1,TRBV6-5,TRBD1,TGTGCCAGCAGTTACTTCTCGGACAGGCTCACTGAAGCTTTCTTT,CASSYFSDRLTEAFF
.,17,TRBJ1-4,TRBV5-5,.,TGTGCCAGCAGCTTGCGGGTGTTAACAACAACTAATGAAAAACTGTTTTTT,CASSLRVLTTTNEKLFF
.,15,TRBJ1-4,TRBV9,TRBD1,TGTGCCAGCAGCACGAGCGAGGACAGGTCCGAAAAACTGTTTTTT,CASSTSEDRSEKLFF
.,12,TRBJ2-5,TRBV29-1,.,TGCAGCGTTGCGGGGGTCGTGGAGACCCAGTACTTC,CSVAGVVETQYF
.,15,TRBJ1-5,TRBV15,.,TGTGCCACCAGCAGAACAGCTAATAGCAATCAGCCCCAGCATTTT,CATSRTANSNQPQHF